These 8 T cell receptor beta chains originate from one sample sequenced in a study of cytomegalovirus exposure and HLA in healthy donors. The assay was immunoSEQ multiplex PCR, and TCRdb's table has in-frame clones only and misses some. The repertoire includes about 330,000 clones, approximately 90% of them detected once, and around 0.84% sits in the top ten. The sample comprised PBMCs. These receptors came from a woman between 18 and 29 years old in good health and CMV-seronegative.

The chain recombines TRBV7-9 with TRBJ1-1, with 7 nucleotides matching TRBD1. The germline CDR1 and CDR2 sequences are SEHNR and FQNEAQ (reference sequence). This CDR3 spans 15 amino acids. J was trimmed by 1 base and V by 6 bases; bases with no gene match: 8. The CDR3 DNA is TGTGCCAGCAGTGCCAGGGGGATCGGGAACACTGAAGCTTTCTTT. Amino acid sequence: CASSARGIGNTEAFF.

The chain carries TRBV27 and TRBJ2-1; 8 nucleotides line up with TRBD2. Germline loops: CDR1 MNHEY, CDR2 SMNVEV (reference sequence). CDR3 length: 15 amino acids. Trimming at V came to 0 bases and at J to 2 bases, leaving 0 bases not matched to a gene. The CDR3 nucleotides are TGTGCCAGCAGTTTATCGGGACTAGCCTACAATGAGCAGTTCTTC. It yields the protein CASSLSGLAYNEQFF.

V gene TRBV27 combines with J gene TRBJ2-1; a possible D gene is TRBD1 (6 bases). The V gene lost 2 bases and the J gene lost 0 bases, with 17 bases spanning the gap. The germline gives CDR1 MNHEY, CDR2 SMNVEV (reference sequence). The CDR3 has 18 residues. The CDR3: CASSLGHGQTRSYNEQFF. The CDR3 DNA sequence: TGTGCCAGCAGTTTAGGGCACGGACAGACTCGCTCCTACAATGAGCAGTTCTTC.

The chain links TRBV9 to TRBJ1-3; a weak D match, TRBD1 (5 bases). V dropped 4 bases and J dropped 8 bases, with 13 bases sitting between them. The V gene's germline CDR1 is SGDLS and CDR2 YYNGEE. The CDR3 has 13 amino acids. The CDR3, as DNA: TGTGCCAGCAGCAAGGACATAGGAGACACCATATATTTT. It translates to CASSKDIGDTIYF.

The genes are TRBV28 and TRBJ2-5, with D maybe TRBD2 (6 bases). V shed 5 bases and J shed 5 bases, with 9 bases lying between them. CDR3 length equals 12 residues. Germline values: CDR1 MDHEN, CDR2 SYDVKM. CDR3 DNA: TGTGCCAGCAGTCAAGCGGGTGAGACCCAGTACTTC. It is translated as CASSQAGETQYF. Supplemented by reference TRBV28 and TRBJ2-5, the full variable domain reads DVKVTQSSRYLVKRTGEKVFLECVQDMDHENMFWYRQDPGLGLRLIYFSYDVKMKEKGDIPEGYSVSREKKERFSLILESASTNQTSMYLCASSQAGETQYFGPGTRLLVL.

The chain couples TRBV7-9 to TRBJ2-7, with TRBD2 as a possible D gene (7 bases). Germline V gene data show CDR1 as SEHNR and CDR2 as FQNEAQ (reference sequence). V gave up 4 bases and J gave up 11 bases, with 21 bases separating them. The CDR3 runs 14 residues. The CDR3 spells CASSSETEGGTKYF. CDR3 coding DNA: TGTGCCAGCAGCTCTGAAACGGAGGGGGGGACAAAGTACTTC.

V gene TRBV19 combines with J gene TRBJ1-2, with a weak D call TRBD1 (5 bases). V shed 9 bases and J shed 4 bases, with 15 bases lying between them. CDR3 length: 13 amino acids. Germline lookup yields CDR1 LNHDA and CDR2 SQIVND (reference sequence). CDR3 residues: CASHPGEGYGYTF. The CDR3 DNA reads as TGTGCCAGCCACCCGGGGGAAGGCTATGGCTACACCTTC.

The chain combines TRBV9 with TRBJ2-5, with TRBD2 matching over 8 bases. Germline V gene sequence: CDR1 SGDLS, CDR2 YYNGEE. Trimming took 6 bases from V and 2 from J; bases not matched to a gene: 6. This CDR3 has 14 amino acids. The CDR3 DNA is TGTGCCAGCACCTCGGCTAGCGGGCAAGAGACCCAGTACTTC. As protein: CASTSASGQETQYF.